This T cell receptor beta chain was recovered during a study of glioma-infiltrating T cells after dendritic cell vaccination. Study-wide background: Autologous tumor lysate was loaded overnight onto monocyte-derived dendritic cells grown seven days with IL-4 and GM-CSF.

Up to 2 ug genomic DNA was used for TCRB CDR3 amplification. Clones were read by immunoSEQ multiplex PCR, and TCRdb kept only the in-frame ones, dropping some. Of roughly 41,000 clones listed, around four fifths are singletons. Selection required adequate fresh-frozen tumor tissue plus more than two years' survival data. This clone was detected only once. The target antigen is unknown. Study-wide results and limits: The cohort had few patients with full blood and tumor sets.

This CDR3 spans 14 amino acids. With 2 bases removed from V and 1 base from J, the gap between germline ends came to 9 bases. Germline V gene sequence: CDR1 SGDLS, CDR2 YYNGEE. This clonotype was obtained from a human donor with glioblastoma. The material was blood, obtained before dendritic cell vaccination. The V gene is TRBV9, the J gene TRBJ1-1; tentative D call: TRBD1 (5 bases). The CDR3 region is CASSVIDRNTEAFF. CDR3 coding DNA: TGTGCCAGCAGCGTTATCGACAGGAACACTGAAGCTTTCTTT.